These 4 T cell receptor beta chains originate from one sample sequenced in a study of memory CD4+ T cells and cytomegalovirus serostatus (dated by TCRdb to between 2017 and 2020). The library was produced with the immunoSEQ multiplex PCR assay. Entries here come from immuneACCESS through TCRdb and include only in-frame sequences with V and J called. Some clones fail to appear in such tables; in the studies checked, an unresolved V gene covers under half of the shortfall, and the cause of the remainder is unknown. The sample records some 46,000 clones, 70% to 80% of which are singletons. The top ten hold roughly 1.1% of the sample. A FACSAria II was used to sort memory CD4+ T cells, defined as single viable CD3+CD4+CD8-CD45RO+ cells. What was sequenced was memory CD4+ T cells from blood. The receptors originated from an adult in good health and CMV-seronegative.

The chain recombines TRBV4-1 with TRBJ1-1; TRBD1 aligns across 9 bases. This CDR3 is built from 16 residues. V lost 4 bases, J lost 4 bases, and 10 bases stayed unmatched. Germline V gene sequence: CDR1 MGHRA, CDR2 YSYEKL. The CDR3 region has the DNA TGCGCCAGCAGCCTTGGGAGGGACAGGGTGGGCACTGAAGCTTTCTTT. Its translation is CASSLGRDRVGTEAFF.

The V and J genes are TRBV7-8 and TRBJ2-3; tentative D call: TRBD1 (5 bases). This CDR3 has 15 residues. V shed 2 bases and J shed 7 bases, with 16 bases lying between them. CDR1 is SGHVS and CDR2 is FQNEAQ in the germline V gene. The CDR3 DNA follows: TGTGCCAGCAGCTTAAGGGCAGGGCTCCCTTATACGCAGTATTTT. It encodes CASSLRAGLPYTQYF.

V usage is TRBV5-4 and J usage is TRBJ2-7; 9 bases are shared with TRBD2. The J segment lost 4 bases and the V segment lost 0 bases, leaving 5 bases of the junction unmatched. This CDR3 spans 15 amino acids. The germline CDR1 and CDR2 sequences are SGHNT and YYREEE (reference sequence). The CDR3 bases are TGTGCCAGCAGCTTGGCCGGGCGGGAGGGGTACGAGCAGTACTTC. Protein sequence: CASSLAGREGYEQYF.

About this clone itself: At the DNA level, this CDR3 is encoded by other sequences in the same sample as well. V and J are TRBV12-5 and TRBJ1-1; a possible D gene is TRBD1 (5 bases). This CDR3 comprises 13 residues. V lost 5 bases and J 0 bases, leaving 7 bases between the germline ends. Germline CDR1 reads LGHNT; CDR2 reads FRNRAP. CDR3 sequence reads: CASGPRVNTEAFF. The CDR3 DNA reads as TGTGCTAGTGGTCCCAGGGTGAACACTGAAGCTTTCTTT.